Below are 16 T cell receptor beta chains sequenced from a single sample in a study of cytomegalovirus exposure and HLA in healthy donors (TCRdb year 2017). The receptor library was made with the immunoSEQ multiplex PCR assay. The multiplex PCR relied on a mix of 60 forward primers for TCR Vbeta segments and 13 reverse primers for TCR Jbeta segments. TCRdb stores this immuneACCESS table with in-frame sequences only. Part of the clones is absent; in the studies checked, under half of the shortfall reflects unresolved V genes, and no reason is known for the rest. This sample has 180,000 or so clones in its table, and around three quarters of those were observed once. Of the sample, about 2.5% is held by the ten largest clones. The material sequenced was PBMCs. The receptors stem from a woman in her thirties in good health and CMV-seropositive.

The chain has TRBV6-6 and TRBJ2-3; 7 bases agree with TRBD2. Losses at the gene ends were 2 bases for V and 4 bases for J; bases not matched to a gene: 6. Germline V gene data show CDR1 as MNHNY and CDR2 as SVGAGI (reference sequence). This CDR3 is built from 15 residues. The DNA for the CDR3 is TGTGCCAGCAGTTACGCCGGGACTAAGGCAGATACGCAGTATTTT. It translates to CASSYAGTKADTQYF.

This clone was detected only once. The chain couples TRBV10-1 to TRBJ2-2; D is possibly TRBD1 (6 bases). CDR3 length: 12 amino acids. Germline CDR1 WNHNN, CDR2 SYGVQD (reference sequence). Trimming took off 6 bases at V and 7 bases at J, with 9 bases between the two ends. As DNA, the CDR3 is TGCGCCAGCAGCACAGGGTTCGGGGAGCTGTTTTTT. Its translation is CASSTGFGELFF.

The chain combines TRBV13 with TRBJ2-3; 9 positions match TRBD1. CDR3 size: 15 residues. V shed 1 base and J 9 bases; nucleotides not matched to a gene: 8. CDR1 and CDR2 (germline): PRHDT, FYEKMQ (reference sequence). CDR3 sequence: CASSLEGQGGNTQYF. In DNA, the CDR3 is TGTGCCAGCAGCTTAGAGGGACAGGGCGGAAACACGCAGTATTTT.

DNA of the CDR3: TGTGCCTGGGGACAGGGGGAGACCCAGTACTTC. It yields the protein CAWGQGETQYF. The genes are TRBV30 and TRBJ2-5; 9 bases agree with TRBD1. In germline, CDR1 is GTSNPN, CDR2 SVGIG (reference sequence). The CDR3 extends over 11 amino acids. J was trimmed by 5 bases and V by 5 bases; bases with no gene match: 0. Full variable domain (remainder filled in from reference TRBV30 and TRBJ2-5): SQTIHQWPATLVQPVGSPLSLECTVEGTSNPNLYWYRQAAGRGLQLLFYSVGIGQISSEVPQNLSASRPQDRQFILSSKKLLLSDSGFYLCAWGQGETQYFGPGTRLLVL.

The gene calls are TRBV2 and TRBJ2-5; D ambiguous. TRBJ2-7 matches the DNA end more closely, so the J call is doubtful. The germline CDR1 and CDR2 sequences are SNHLY and FYNNEI. The CDR3 covers 12 residues. CDR3 sequence (DNA): TGTGCCAGCAGTGAGTCGGTTTACGAGCAGTACTTC. Translating it yields CASSESVYEQYF.

The chain combines TRBV11-3 with TRBJ1-2, with a tentative D call TRBD1 (6 bases). The CDR3 consists of 13 residues. CDR1 is SGHNT, CDR2 YENEEA, per germline. With 5 bases removed from V and 6 bases from J, the gap between germline ends came to 13 bases. This CDR3 is CASSTFGQNGYTF. CDR3 in DNA: TGTGCCAGCAGCACCTTTGGACAGAATGGCTACACCTTC.

The CDR3 nucleotides read TGTGCCAGCAGTCGGGGACAGAGCCTCTACGAGCAGTACTTC. It encodes CASSRGQSLYEQYF. The chain employs TRBV6-5 and TRBJ2-7; 7 nucleotides agree with TRBD1. Germline V gene sequence: CDR1 MNHEY, CDR2 SVGAGI. The junction had 7 bases not matched to a gene; V was cut back by 5 bases and J by 3 bases. The CDR3 totals 14 residues.

The chain has TRBV5-1 and TRBJ1-1, with D maybe TRBD1 (5 bases). V lost 0 bases to trimming and J lost 4 bases, with 10 bases between them. Germline CDR1 reads SGHRS; CDR2 reads YFSETQ. CDR3 size: 14 residues. The CDR3 is CASSLVGTGTEAFF. The CDR3 bases are TGCGCCAGCAGCTTGGTTGGAACAGGCACTGAAGCTTTCTTT.

V is TRBV4-3 and J is TRBJ1-2, with 9 bases identical to TRBD1. Trimming at V came to 3 bases and at J to 3 bases, leaving 5 bases not matched to a gene. Germline-derived CDR1 and CDR2 are LGHNA and YSLEER. The CDR3 loop spans 15 amino acids. CDR3 residues: CASSQGTGIDYGYTF. The CDR3 DNA reads as TGCGCCAGCAGCCAGGGGACAGGGATTGACTATGGCTACACCTTC.

Remarks on this clone: Other DNA sequences in this sample translate to the same CDR3. V gene TRBV28 combines with J gene TRBJ1-2; D uncertain. This CDR3 has 12 amino acids. V lost 3 bases and J lost 4, with 6 bases in between. Germline V lookup: CDR1 MDHEN, CDR2 SYDVKM. The CDR3 region is CASSLGSYGYTF. CDR3 bases: TGTGCCAGCAGTTTGGGCAGCTATGGCTACACCTTC.

The CDR3, as DNA: TGTGCCAGCAGCCCCACAGGGGGAGCATCCTATAATTCACCCCTCCACTTT. It specifies CASSPTGGASYNSPLHF. The V call is TRBV7-9, the J call TRBJ1-6; 8 bases match TRBD1. CDR3 length: 17 amino acids. The germline V gene encodes CDR1 SEHNR and CDR2 FQNEAQ (reference sequence). The ends lost 5 bases at V and 1 base at J; junction bases unmatched: 7. Based on the CDR3 plus reference TRBV7-9 and TRBJ1-6, the full variable domain is DTGVSQNPRHKITKRGQNVTFRCDPISEHNRLYWYRQTLGQGPEFLTYFQNEAQLEKSRLLSDRFSAERPKGSFSTLEIQRTEQGDSAMYLCASSPTGGASYNSPLHFGNGTRLTVT.

In its sample, this clone was seen a few times. The CDR3 DNA sequence: TGTGCCAGCAGTTTAAGGGGACAGACTAGCGAGGGTGAGCAGTTCTTC. Translated: CASSLRGQTSEGEQFF. The chain combines TRBV28 with TRBJ2-1; D might be TRBD2 (8 bases). Trimming cost V 2 bases and J 9 bases, with 20 bases left between them. Germline V CDR1 and CDR2: MDHEN, SYDVKM. The CDR3 extends over 16 amino acids.

The chain is built from TRBV5-1 and TRBJ2-1; D is undetermined. The CDR3 has 13 amino acids. V gave up 1 base and J gave up 10 bases, with 12 bases separating them. Germline CDR1 reads SGHRS; CDR2 reads YFSETQ. In DNA, the CDR3 is TGCGCCAGCAGCTTGCTCCTAAGCTCAGAGCAGTTCTTC. It is translated as CASSLLLSSEQFF.

The genes are TRBV7-2 and TRBJ2-2, with unresolved D. CDR1 is SGHTA, CDR2 FQGNSA, per germline. The CDR3 loop spans 13 amino acids. V shed 0 bases and J shed 7 bases, with 6 bases lying between them. The CDR3 region is CASSLARNGELFF. Written as DNA, the CDR3 is TGTGCCAGCAGCTTAGCTCGTAACGGGGAGCTGTTTTTT.

V and J are TRBV7-6 and TRBJ2-3; perhaps TRBD2 as D (5 bases). The germline CDR1 and CDR2 sequences are SGHVS and FNYEAQ. The germline V and J ends were trimmed by 1 base and 11 bases, with 16 bases remaining between them. This CDR3 has 14 amino acids. This CDR3 reads CASSLVASGRLQYF. DNA of the CDR3: TGTGCCAGCAGCTTAGTGGCGAGCGGACGATTGCAGTATTTT.

The rearrangement joins TRBV6-6 to TRBJ2-7; D uncertain. The V gene's germline CDR1 is MNHNY and CDR2 SVGAGI (reference sequence). V lost 6 bases and J lost 0, with 9 bases in between. This CDR3 region has 13 residues. The CDR3 nucleotides read TGTGCCAGCAGCCGAGAAAGCTCCTACGAGCAGTACTTC. Translating it yields CASSRESSYEQYF.